The 22 T cell receptor beta chains below all came from one sample that was sequenced in a study of cytomegalovirus exposure and HLA in healthy donors. The PCR employed 60 Vbeta primers together with 13 Jbeta primers. Only in-frame clones appear in the TCRdb table, and some are missing; sequencing was by immunoSEQ multiplex PCR. The table shows approximately 110,000 clones, with over 75% occurring only once. The source material was PBMCs. Receptors were obtained from a woman aged 40 to 50 in good health and CMV-seropositive.

V and J are TRBV7-3 and TRBJ2-2, with D possibly matching TRBD2 (5 bases). The CDR3 runs to 14 residues. The ends were cut back, 5 bases at V and 5 bases at J, with 12 bases in the middle. The germline V gene encodes CDR1 SGHTA and CDR2 FQGTGA. The CDR3 DNA reads as TGTGCCAGCAGCGCCTCTCAGCGGACCGGGGAGCTGTTTTTT. Translated, it gives CASSASQRTGELFF.

This clone came up once. The chain uses TRBV5-1 and TRBJ2-7; 7 positions match TRBD1. V lost 3 bases, J lost 7 bases, and 22 bases stayed unmatched. CDR3 size: 18 residues. Germline V lookup: CDR1 SGHRS, CDR2 YFSETQ. The CDR3: CASSSKPPGTPQQGEQYF. The CDR3, as DNA: TGCGCCAGCAGCTCGAAGCCCCCGGGGACGCCCCAACAGGGGGAGCAGTACTTC.

The gene calls are TRBV7-9 and TRBJ2-2; 9 bases agree with TRBD1. After removal of 5 bases from V and 4 bases from J, the junction contained 2 bases not matched to a gene. Germline CDR1 reads SEHNR; CDR2 reads FQNEAQ (reference sequence). The CDR3 totals 14 residues. The CDR3 DNA sequence: TGTGCCAGCAGCGGGACAGGGCTCACCGGGGAGCTGTTTTTT. Protein product: CASSGTGLTGELFF.

The V gene is TRBV11-2, the J gene TRBJ2-1; TRBD2 matches at 7 bases. The CDR3 totals 19 residues. Germline V gene data show CDR1 as SGHAT and CDR2 as FQNNGV. V shed 1 base and J 0 bases; nucleotides not matched to a gene: 12. The CDR3 coding sequence is TGTGCCAGCAGCTTAGGGACTTGGGCGGGGGTGAGCTCCTACAATGAGCAGTTCTTC. Its translation: CASSLGTWAGVSSYNEQFF.

A remark on this clone: In the same sample, other DNA sequences code for this CDR3. CDR3 sequence reads: CASSETANYGYTF. In DNA, the CDR3 is TGTGCCAGCAGTGAAACAGCTAACTATGGCTACACCTTC. The chain employs TRBV2 and TRBJ1-2; no clear D gene. CDR1 is SNHLY and CDR2 is FYNNEI in the germline V gene. V was clipped by 2 bases and J by 0 bases, with 4 bases between them. The CDR3 extends over 13 amino acids.

The chain combines TRBV30 with TRBJ2-1; 12 bases align to TRBD2. The V gene's germline CDR1 is GTSNPN and CDR2 SVGIG (reference sequence). The CDR3 is made up of 17 amino acids. Trimming at V came to 1 base and at J to 4 bases, leaving 8 bases not matched to a gene. The CDR3 sequence is CAWSGLAGVIGYNEQFF. The DNA of the CDR3 is TGTGCCTGGAGTGGACTAGCGGGAGTAATCGGGTACAATGAGCAGTTCTTC.

A remark on this clone: Relative to the germline gene, one junction end is altered; a read error may explain this. This sequence joins TRBV6-5 and TRBJ2-3; TRBD1 matches 7 bases. Germline V gene sequence: CDR1 MNHEY, CDR2 SVGAGI. CDR3 length equals 15 residues. This chain's CDR3 is CASCYRGQVTDTQYF. CDR3 coding DNA: TGTGCCAGCTGTTACAGGGGCCAAGTCACAGATACGCAGTATTTT.

The chain is built from TRBV30 and TRBJ2-1; D is uncertain. Germline V gene data show CDR1 as GTSNPN and CDR2 as SVGIG (reference sequence). The V gene lost 3 bases and the J gene lost 2 bases, with 11 bases spanning the gap. The CDR3 totals 14 residues. CDR3 bases: TGTGCCTGGAGGGAGATAGGCCCCTACAATGAGCAGTTCTTC. It translates to CAWREIGPYNEQFF.

The rearrangement uses TRBV5-1 and TRBJ2-7, with 11 positions matching TRBD2. This CDR3 comprises 15 residues. Losses at the gene ends were 4 bases for V and 4 bases for J; bases not matched to a gene: 7. Germline V gene data show CDR1 as SGHRS and CDR2 as YFSETQ. For the CDR3, the DNA is TGCGCCAGCAGCACCCGGACTAGCGGGCCTTACGAGCAGTACTTC. Translated, it gives CASSTRTSGPYEQYF.

The chain is built from TRBV27 and TRBJ1-5; D perhaps matches TRBD1 (6 bases). The CDR3 is 16 amino acids. Per germline, CDR1 MNHEY and CDR2 SMNVEV (reference sequence). V lost 6 bases, J lost 7 bases, and 22 bases lay in between. This chain's CDR3 is CASSPLAGAMEQPQHF. The CDR3 bases are TGTGCCAGCAGCCCTCTCGCGGGGGCAATGGAACAGCCCCAGCATTTT.

The V call is TRBV6-1, the J call TRBJ1-4, with D tentatively TRBD1 (6 bases). Trimming pared 11 bases from V and 5 bases from J, leaving 15 bases between. Per the germline V gene, CDR1 is MNHNS and CDR2 is SASEGT. The CDR3 loop spans 13 amino acids. The CDR3 sequence: CAGSTGFNEKLFF. The CDR3 DNA reads TGTGCCGGTTCGACAGGCTTCAATGAAAAACTGTTTTTT.

This chain joins TRBV11-2 and TRBJ2-7; 7 bases agree with TRBD2. This CDR3 is built from 12 residues. Germline CDR1 and CDR2: SGHAT and FQNNGV. Losses at the gene ends were 8 bases for V and 3 bases for J; bases not matched to a gene: 4. CDR3 nucleotide sequence: TGTGCCAGCGGGACTATCAACTACGAGCAGTACTTC. Its protein is CASGTINYEQYF.

This chain connects TRBV5-1 to TRBJ2-3; TRBD1 matches at 9 bases. In germline, CDR1 is SGHRS, CDR2 YFSETQ. The CDR3 totals 14 residues. V trimming: 3 bases; J trimming: 8 bases; junction bases outside the gene matches: 7. The CDR3 reads CASSSGTGRGTQYF. For the CDR3, the DNA is TGCGCCAGCAGCTCCGGGACAGGGAGGGGTACGCAGTATTTT. Using reference TRBV5-1 and TRBJ2-3 for the parts outside the CDR3, the full variable domain is KAGVTQTPRYLIKTRGQQVTLSCSPISGHRSVSWYQQTPGQGLQFLFEYFSETQRNKGNFPGRFSGRQFSNSRSEMNVSTLELGDSALYLCASSSGTGRGTQYFGPGTRLTVL.

The gene calls are TRBV7-9 and TRBJ2-5, with a weak D call TRBD2 (5 bases). CDR3 size: 12 residues. Deletions cut 2 bases from V and 5 bases from J, with 6 bases between. Germline V CDR1 and CDR2: SEHNR, FQNEAQ (reference sequence). This CDR3 reads CASSLSGETQYF. CDR3 nucleotides: TGTGCCAGCAGCTTATCGGGGGAGACCCAGTACTTC.

The gene calls are TRBV7-2 and TRBJ1-1; perhaps TRBD1 as D (5 bases). Looked up from germline, CDR1 is SGHTA and CDR2 is FQGNSA. The length of the CDR3 is 13 residues. Between the trimmed V and J ends, which lost 8 bases and 5 bases, there was a span of 15 bases. CDR3 amino acids: CASGPGGYTEAFF. The CDR3 region has the DNA TGTGCCAGCGGGCCGGGGGGATATACTGAAGCTTTCTTT.

V usage is TRBV19 and J usage is TRBJ2-3, with 12 nucleotides matching TRBD2. Looked up from germline, CDR1 is LNHDA and CDR2 is SQIVND (reference sequence). This CDR3 spans 15 amino acids. V was pared by 6 bases and J by 3 bases, with 4 bases of the junction left unmatched. The CDR3 nucleotides read TGTGCCAGTAGGGACCTAGCGGGAGGGACAGATACGCAGTATTTT. This codes for CASRDLAGGTDTQYF.

The chain employs TRBV6-6 and TRBJ1-1; 9 bases are shared with TRBD1. The junction had 9 bases not matched to a gene; V was cut back by 6 bases and J by 4 bases. CDR1 and CDR2 from the germline V gene are MNHNY and SVGAGI (reference sequence). CDR3 size: 15 residues. The DNA of the CDR3 is TGTGCCAGCAGCCTATCACAGGGGGCAGGCACTGAAGCTTTCTTT. Its translation is CASSLSQGAGTEAFF.

This rearrangement joins TRBV6-6 to TRBJ2-5, with TRBD1 identical over 7 bases. Germline-derived CDR1 and CDR2 are MNHNY and SVGAGI (reference sequence). The CDR3 totals 13 residues. V gave up 6 bases and J gave up 3 bases; unmatched junction bases: 4. CDR3 sequence: CASRVGTEETQYF. In DNA form, the CDR3 reads TGTGCCAGCAGAGTCGGGACAGAAGAGACCCAGTACTTC.

V and J are TRBV5-5 and TRBJ1-1; D may be TRBD1 (6 bases). Germline V gives CDR1 SGHKS, CDR2 YYEKEE (reference sequence). Trimming shortened V by 2 bases and J by 0 bases, and 17 bases separated the two germline ends. CDR3 length equals 17 residues. The CDR3: CASSFTGTGSMNTEAFF. The CDR3 region has the DNA TGTGCCAGCAGCTTCACAGGGACGGGGAGCATGAACACTGAAGCTTTCTTT.

This rearrangement joins TRBV9 to TRBJ2-3; 7 nucleotides align to TRBD2. There are 16 residues in the CDR3. V lost 0 bases and J lost 3; bases outside the gene matches: 7. Germline V lookup: CDR1 SGDLS, CDR2 YYNGEE. CDR3 residues: CASSVATGGLTDTQYF. CDR3 in DNA: TGTGCCAGCAGCGTAGCAACGGGAGGTTTAACAGATACGCAGTATTTT.

This clone was detected only a few times. V gene TRBV7-9 combines with J gene TRBJ2-1, with D unresolved. Germline V gives CDR1 SEHNR, CDR2 FQNEAQ (reference sequence). CDR3 length: 14 residues. V was shortened by 5 bases and J by 7 bases, with 15 bases between the two germline ends. The DNA of the CDR3 is TGTGCCAGCAGCCCCTCGTCAGCTAGTAATGAGCAGTTCTTC. Translating it yields CASSPSSASNEQFF.

The chain uses TRBV18 and TRBJ2-1; TRBD2 agrees at 12 bases. Germline V CDR1 and CDR2: KGHSH, LQKENI. This CDR3 contains 15 residues. V gave up 3 bases and J gave up 7 bases; unmatched junction bases: 4. The CDR3 region has the DNA TGTGCCAGCTCACCCCGGACTAGCGGGATGAATGAGCAGTTCTTC. This codes for CASSPRTSGMNEQFF.